This T cell receptor beta chain originates from a study of CD4+ T cells in melanoma. Study findings and constraints: A reported correlation linked neoantigen-specific CD4+ T cells to CD8+, macrophage and B cell function. In melanoma, neoantigen-specific CD4+ T cells reportedly differed in differentiation state.

CDR3 length: 13 amino acids. A word on this clone: Its antigen is unknown.

The repertoire was sequenced with immunoSEQ multiplex PCR; TCRdb's copy has only in-frame clones and lacks some. The sample shows over 130,000 clones, around nine tenths of them seen only once. The V and J genes are TRBV7-5 and TRBJ2-7; no DNA check was done on the table's D call, TRBD2. TRBV7-5 is a pseudogene locus. This sequence originates from a human donor with melanoma. The CDR3, as DNA: TGTGCCAGAAGCTCCGGGAGCCCCTACGAGCAGTACTTC. As protein: CARSSGSPYEQYF.